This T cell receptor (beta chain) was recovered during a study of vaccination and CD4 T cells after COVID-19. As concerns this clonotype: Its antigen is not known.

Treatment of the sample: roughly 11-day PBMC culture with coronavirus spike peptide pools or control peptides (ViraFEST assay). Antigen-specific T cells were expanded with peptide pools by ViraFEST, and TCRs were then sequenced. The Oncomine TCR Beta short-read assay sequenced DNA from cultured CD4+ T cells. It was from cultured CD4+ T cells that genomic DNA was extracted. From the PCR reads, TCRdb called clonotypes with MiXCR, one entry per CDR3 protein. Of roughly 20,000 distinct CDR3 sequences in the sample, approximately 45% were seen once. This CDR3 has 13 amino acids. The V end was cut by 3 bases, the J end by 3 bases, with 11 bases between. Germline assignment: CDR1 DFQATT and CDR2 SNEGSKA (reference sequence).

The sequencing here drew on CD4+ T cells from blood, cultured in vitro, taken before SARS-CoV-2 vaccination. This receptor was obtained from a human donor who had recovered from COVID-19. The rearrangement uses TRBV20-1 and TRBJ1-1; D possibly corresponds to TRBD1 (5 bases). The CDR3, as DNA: TGCAGTGCTAGCTCCCAGGGAGACACTGAAGCTTTCTTT. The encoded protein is CSASSQGDTEAFF.